The T cell receptor (beta chain) under discussion was sequenced for a study of blood T cell repertoires in COVID-19. The repertoire was sequenced with immunoSEQ multiplex PCR; TCRdb's copy has only in-frame clones and lacks some. This table holds 360,000 or so clones, around 83% found once. Inclusive of both ends, the CDR3 amounts to 13 amino acids. CDR1 is MNHEY and CDR2 is SVGEGT in the germline V gene. For this clone: This likely comes from a read error, as the CDR3 has no conserved phenylalanine or tryptophan at its end. The limits of the CDR3 on the DNA are not certain, so only TCRdb's listed CDR3 is given.

Allocation to cohorts depended on clinical history reported by the participants. The rearrangement joins TRBV6-2 or TRBV6-3 to TRBJ2-7; the D call of TRBD1 is as the table states it, not checked on the DNA. The origin of this receptor is a woman aged 45 to 65 who had recovered from COVID-19. Sequenced input: PBMCs or T cells enriched from blood (not recorded which). This chain's CDR3 is CASSFGQGARPAL.